This TCR beta chain comes out of a study of post-analysis software for immune sequencing data (dated by TCRdb to between 2015 and 2016). About the investigation overall: Recorded disease courses included relapsing-remitting, secondary progressive and progressive-relapsing multiple sclerosis, with some patients lacking subtype annotation. The multiple sclerosis patient repertoires were compared with 10 to 12 previously published healthy control repertoires from donors aged about 6 to 25 years. A subset of samples was prepared in parallel using single-end sample barcoding, then pooled and co-amplified after Illumina adapter ligation.

To demonstrate the VDJtools post-analysis software, the study profiled TCR beta repertoires from the peripheral blood of about a dozen young patients with multiple sclerosis. Multiple sclerosis patients were children and adolescents aged about 6 to 17 years. On this clonotype itself: Its binding antigen is unknown. No base quality information exists; no much larger clone differs at one position.

Library prep was done by PCR. This sample was sequenced with an Illumina HiSeq 2500. To reduce PCR and sequencing biases, unique molecular identifiers were built into the TCR beta cDNA libraries. About 500,000 cDNA molecules were obtained for every 1 to 10 million input T cells, so each molecule roughly corresponded to one T cell. The patient libraries were prepared and sequenced using the same protocol as the earlier healthy control dataset. Samples belonging to the same batch were prepared together, multiplexed and sequenced on a shared HiSeq lane. Turning to the authors' computational methods: MIGEC was used to process the raw barcoded reads, and molecular identifier groups with only a single read were discarded before consensus assembly and CDR3 extraction. VDJtools was used for post-analysis of the clonotype tables, and diversity was normalized by down-sampling every dataset to the size of the smallest sample. Repertoire overlap clustering matched CDR3 amino acid but not nucleotide sequences to correct batch-related cross-sample contamination. In-frame beta chains were kept once TCRdb had trimmed the public reads at Q25 with fastp and called clones with MiXCR. Rows are combined by CDR3 protein, so each entry shows the most common genes and DNA. Clone size and V and J calls follow TCRdb, not the original study. The sample records hundreds of thousands of distinct CDR3 sequences, just under 30% of which are singletons. The top ten constitute around 0.55% of the sample.

From cysteine to phenylalanine, the CDR3 is 14 amino acids long. Of the read, only the CDR3 DNA is kept; its 42 bases are in frame from base 1. V is trimmed back by 0 bases and J by 5 bases, and the junction contains 5 bases that no gene match accounts for. As encoded in the germline V gene, CDR1 is SGDLS while CDR2 is YYNGEE. Here is what the overall study found, with its caveats: The control group was slightly older than the multiple sclerosis patient group. Several TRBV segments, including TRBV5-6, TRBV5-1 and TRBV20-1, were significantly more frequent in patients than controls. Direct clustering with F measure showed strong co-clustering of samples prepared in the same batch, prompting a batch-effect correction. Multiple sclerosis patients had significantly lower normalized Chao1 diversity than controls, a result that suggests substantial peripheral T-cell clonal expansion.

The receptor chain draws on TRBV9 and TRBJ2-7; the junction holds 7 bases that match TRBD2. Sequencing input: blood. The receptor's source is a girl aged 5-17 years with multiple sclerosis. The DNA reads TGTGCCAGCAGCGTAGACGTGGGGGGGGACGAGCAGTACTTC. This gives the protein CASSVDVGGDEQYF.